This TCR beta chain was documented in a study of blood T cell repertoires in COVID-19. Whole-study context: The samples span acute and convalescent COVID-19 from the United States, Italy and Spain. Sources were T cells, B-cell-depleted T cells, or PBMCs; the material itself was cDNA or gDNA.

The method was immunoSEQ multiplex PCR; TCRdb's version includes in-frame clones alone and lacks a portion of them. Here the sample spans 120,000 to 150,000 clones, roughly 84% being singletons. In assigning cohorts, the study relied on participant-reported clinical history. V lost 4 bases, J lost 4 bases, and 8 bases stayed unmatched. Germline assignment: CDR1 MDHEN and CDR2 SYDVKM. The CDR3 is 16 amino acids. This chain connects TRBV28 to TRBJ1-5, with 9 bases identical to TRBD1. This receptor was identified in a man in his forties with acute COVID-19. Sequenced: PBMCs or T cells enriched from blood (not recorded which). The CDR3 is CASSYLPGQGNQPQHF. CDR3 DNA sequence: TGTGCCAGCAGTTACCTACCCGGACAGGGGAATCAGCCCCAGCATTTT.